This T cell receptor (beta chain) was sequenced during a study of cytomegalovirus exposure and HLA in healthy donors. CDR1 is LNHDA, CDR2 SQIVND, per germline (reference sequence). The CDR3 extends over 15 amino acids. About this clone itself: Compared with germline, one end of the junction differs, possibly owing to a read error.

Primers: 60 Vbeta forward and 13 Jbeta reverse. Only in-frame clones appear in the TCRdb table, and some are missing; sequencing was by immunoSEQ multiplex PCR. The table has about 160,000 clones, approximately 80% seen once. What was sequenced was PBMCs. The receptor was derived from a boy aged 2 to 10 in good health and CMV-seronegative. The V and J genes are TRBV19 and TRBJ2-1; 10 bases agree with TRBD2. The chain's CDR3 is CASRIAGGYYNEQFF. Written as DNA, the CDR3 is TGTGCCAGTAGGATAGCGGGAGGTTATTACAATGAGCAGTTCTTC.